This is a list of T cell receptor beta chains from one sample in a study of long-term antiretroviral therapy in people with HIV. The repertoire was sequenced with immunoSEQ multiplex PCR; TCRdb's copy has only in-frame clones and lacks some. Here the sample spans 20,000 to 25,000 clones, roughly 79% being singletons. Sequenced material: unsorted PBMCs, taken 1.1 years before starting antiretroviral therapy. These receptors originate from a woman in her thirties or forties with HIV. The CDR3 runs from the conserved cysteine through the conserved F or W. A D gene is named only where the DNA matches it firmly. Clone sizes are given selectively: once, few, many, or a class where the clone is expanded.

J gene: TRBJ1-1; D gene: .; clone size: few; V gene: TRBV7-9; CDR3 protein: CASSFTEAFF; CDR3 DNA: TGTGCCAGCAGCTTTACTGAAGCTTTCTTT
J gene: TRBJ1-5; D gene: .; clone size: few; V gene: TRBV30; CDR3 protein: CAWSGQPNQPQHF; CDR3 DNA: TGTGCCTGGAGTGGACAGCCCAATCAGCCCCAGCATTTT
J gene: TRBJ2-5; D gene: TRBD1; clone size: .; V gene: TRBV7-2; CDR3 protein: CASSLSVGGTRETQYF; CDR3 DNA: TGTGCCAGCAGCTTAAGTGTAGGGGGCACTAGAGAGACCCAGTACTTC
J gene: TRBJ2-5; D gene: .; clone size: .; V gene: TRBV7-9; CDR3 protein: CASSLQYVSGRETQYF; CDR3 DNA: TGTGCCAGCAGCTTGCAATACGTTTCGGGACGGGAGACCCAGTACTTC
J gene: TRBJ2-4; D gene: .; clone size: .; V gene: TRBV5-1; CDR3 protein: CASSQNRVSKNIQYF; CDR3 DNA: TGCGCCAGCAGCCAAAACAGGGTATCCAAAAACATTCAGTACTTC
J gene: TRBJ2-1; D gene: .; clone size: .; V gene: TRBV5-6; CDR3 protein: CASRTEDNEQFF; CDR3 DNA: TGTGCCTCCCGGACGGAGGACAATGAGCAGTTCTTC
J gene: TRBJ2-2; D gene: .; clone size: .; V gene: TRBV9; CDR3 protein: CASSVEARNTGELFF; CDR3 DNA: TGTGCCAGCAGCGTAGAAGCGAGGAACACCGGGGAGCTGTTTTTT
J gene: TRBJ2-7; D gene: .; clone size: .; V gene: TRBV29-1; CDR3 protein: CSVEDGNRGDHEQYF; CDR3 DNA: TGCAGCGTTGAAGATGGGAACCGCGGGGACCACGAGCAGTACTTC
J gene: TRBJ2-2; D gene: TRBD2; clone size: few; V gene: TRBV7-6; CDR3 protein: CASSTRTSGSTGELFF; CDR3 DNA: TGTGCCAGCTCGACTCGGACTAGCGGGAGCACCGGGGAGCTGTTTTTT
J gene: TRBJ1-5; D gene: .; clone size: .; V gene: TRBV5-6; CDR3 protein: CASSPLRGAQHF; CDR3 DNA: TGTGCCAGCAGCCCCCTACGGGGAGCCCAGCATTTT
J gene: TRBJ2-1; D gene: TRBD2; clone size: once; V gene: TRBV29-1; CDR3 protein: CSVGALVDSPRGGREQFF; CDR3 DNA: TGCAGCGTTGGGGCACTAGTGGATTCGCCCCGGGGGGGAAGGGAGCAGTTCTTC
J gene: TRBJ2-1; D gene: TRBD1; clone size: .; V gene: TRBV7-9; CDR3 protein: CASSLGQGREQFF; CDR3 DNA: TGTGCCAGCAGCTTAGGACAGGGTCGGGAGCAGTTCTTC
J gene: TRBJ1-1; D gene: .; clone size: .; V gene: TRBV5-1; CDR3 protein: CASSPGTPEAFF; CDR3 DNA: TGCGCCAGCAGCCCCGGGACACCTGAAGCTTTCTTT
J gene: TRBJ2-5; D gene: TRBD2; clone size: .; V gene: TRBV6-1; CDR3 protein: CASSEALGAREGETQYF; CDR3 DNA: TGTGCCAGCAGTGAAGCGCTTGGGGCCCGGGAGGGAGAGACCCAGTACTTC
J gene: TRBJ2-5; D gene: TRBD2; clone size: .; V gene: TRBV15; CDR3 protein: CATSRGSSGKETQYF; CDR3 DNA: TGTGCCACCAGCAGAGGCTCTAGCGGGAAGGAGACCCAGTACTTC
J gene: TRBJ1-4; D gene: .; clone size: .; V gene: TRBV11-2; CDR3 protein: CASSLNEKLFF; CDR3 DNA: TGTGCCAGCAGCTTAAATGAAAAACTGTTTTTT
J gene: TRBJ1-4; D gene: .; clone size: .; V gene: TRBV6-1; CDR3 protein: CASSEVAQWGGNEKLFF; CDR3 DNA: TGTGCCAGCAGTGAAGTGGCCCAGTGGGGGGGGAATGAAAAACTGTTTTTT
J gene: TRBJ2-1; D gene: .; clone size: .; V gene: TRBV27; CDR3 protein: CASSFFLGASHEQFF; CDR3 DNA: TGTGCCAGCAGTTTCTTCCTAGGAGCCTCCCATGAGCAGTTCTTC
J gene: TRBJ1-1; D gene: .; clone size: .; V gene: TRBV5-8; CDR3 protein: CASSLGDIQTEAFF; CDR3 DNA: TGTGCCAGCAGCTTGGGGGACATCCAGACTGAAGCTTTCTTT
J gene: TRBJ2-6; D gene: .; clone size: .; V gene: TRBV27; CDR3 protein: CASSAGTEVPGANVLTF; CDR3 DNA: TGTGCCAGCAGTGCGGGGACAGAAGTGCCTGGGGCCAACGTCCTGACTTTC
J gene: TRBJ1-1; D gene: .; clone size: .; V gene: TRBV4-1; CDR3 protein: CASSQDTAITEAFF; CDR3 DNA: TGCGCCAGCAGCCAAGATACAGCCATCACCGAAGCTTTCTTT
J gene: TRBJ2-5; D gene: TRBD2; clone size: .; V gene: TRBV30; CDR3 protein: CAWASGAQETQYF; CDR3 DNA: TGTGCCTGGGCTAGCGGGGCCCAAGAGACCCAGTACTTC
J gene: TRBJ1-1; D gene: TRBD1; clone size: .; V gene: TRBV5-8; CDR3 protein: CASSLESTGWLAAFF; CDR3 DNA: TGTGCCAGCAGCTTGGAATCGACAGGGTGGTTGGCAGCTTTCTTT
J gene: TRBJ1-4; D gene: TRBD1; clone size: once; V gene: TRBV5-1; CDR3 protein: CASSAVASGGNEKLFF; CDR3 DNA: TGCGCCAGCAGCGCAGTCGCTTCAGGGGGGAATGAAAAACTGTTTTTT
J gene: TRBJ1-1; D gene: .; clone size: .; V gene: TRBV2; CDR3 protein: CASTPKVNTEAFF; CDR3 DNA: TGTGCCAGCACCCCTAAGGTGAACACTGAAGCTTTCTTT
J gene: TRBJ1-4; D gene: .; clone size: .; V gene: TRBV21-1; CDR3 protein: CAAVGGKRHSVEKLFF; CDR3 DNA: TGTGCCGCGGTGGGGGGTAAAAGGCACTCAGTTGAAAAACTGTTTTTT
J gene: TRBJ2-1; D gene: TRBD1; clone size: .; V gene: TRBV7-2; CDR3 protein: CASSFIQGNEQFF; CDR3 DNA: TGTGCCAGCAGCTTCATACAGGGGAATGAGCAGTTCTTC
J gene: TRBJ1-2; D gene: .; clone size: .; V gene: TRBV4-2; CDR3 protein: CASSRGDYGYTF; CDR3 DNA: TGTGCCAGCAGCCGGGGGGACTATGGCTACACCTTC
J gene: TRBJ2-3; D gene: TRBD2; clone size: few; V gene: TRBV2; CDR3 protein: CASSYGLADTQYF; CDR3 DNA: TGTGCCAGCAGCTACGGACTAGCGGATACGCAGTATTTT
J gene: TRBJ2-7; D gene: TRBD2; clone size: .; V gene: TRBV27; CDR3 protein: CASSSRLAGIYEQYF; CDR3 DNA: TGTGCCAGCAGTTCGAGACTAGCGGGAATCTACGAGCAGTACTTC
J gene: TRBJ2-2; D gene: .; clone size: .; V gene: TRBV5-4; CDR3 protein: CASSLLTAGELFF; CDR3 DNA: TGTGCCAGCAGCTTGTTGACAGCCGGGGAGCTGTTTTTT
J gene: TRBJ2-7; D gene: .; clone size: .; V gene: TRBV4-3; CDR3 protein: CASSQDGPGAYEQYF; CDR3 DNA: TGCGCCAGCAGCCAAGATGGGCCGGGAGCCTACGAGCAGTACTTC
J gene: TRBJ1-1; D gene: TRBD1; clone size: .; V gene: TRBV6-6; CDR3 protein: CASSYSTGADTEAFF; CDR3 DNA: TGTGCCAGCAGTTATTCAACAGGGGCGGACACTGAAGCTTTCTTT
J gene: TRBJ1-4; D gene: .; clone size: .; V gene: TRBV5-4; CDR3 protein: CASSHFAEEKLFF; CDR3 DNA: TGTGCCAGCAGCCATTTTGCCGAGGAAAAACTGTTTTTT
J gene: TRBJ1-3; D gene: .; clone size: few; V gene: TRBV7-8; CDR3 protein: CASSYRLPSGNTIYF; CDR3 DNA: TGTGCCAGCAGCTACAGGCTGCCCTCTGGAAACACCATATATTTT
J gene: TRBJ2-5; D gene: TRBD1; clone size: .; V gene: TRBV10-1; CDR3 protein: CASSEGGGQETQYF; CDR3 DNA: TGCGCCAGCAGTGAAGGGGGCGGCCAAGAGACCCAGTACTTC
J gene: TRBJ1-1; D gene: .; clone size: .; V gene: TRBV19; CDR3 protein: CASQMAVATFF; CDR3 DNA: TGTGCCAGCCAAATGGCGGTGGCCACTTTCTTT
J gene: TRBJ2-1; D gene: .; clone size: once; V gene: TRBV27; CDR3 protein: CASSYRWDFNNEQFF; CDR3 DNA: TGTGCCAGCAGCTACCGGTGGGATTTCAACAATGAGCAGTTCTTC
J gene: TRBJ2-5; D gene: .; clone size: .; V gene: TRBV10-3; CDR3 protein: CAISDTRGSQETQYF; CDR3 DNA: TGTGCCATCAGTGATACAAGGGGATCCCAAGAGACCCAGTACTTC
J gene: TRBJ1-2; D gene: TRBD1; clone size: .; V gene: TRBV10-3; CDR3 protein: CAISPGTENGYTF; CDR3 DNA: TGTGCCATCAGCCCCGGGACAGAGAATGGCTACACCTTC
J gene: TRBJ2-1; D gene: .; clone size: large; V gene: TRBV19; CDR3 protein: CASLGSEQFF; CDR3 DNA: TGTGCCAGCCTCGGAAGTGAGCAGTTCTTC